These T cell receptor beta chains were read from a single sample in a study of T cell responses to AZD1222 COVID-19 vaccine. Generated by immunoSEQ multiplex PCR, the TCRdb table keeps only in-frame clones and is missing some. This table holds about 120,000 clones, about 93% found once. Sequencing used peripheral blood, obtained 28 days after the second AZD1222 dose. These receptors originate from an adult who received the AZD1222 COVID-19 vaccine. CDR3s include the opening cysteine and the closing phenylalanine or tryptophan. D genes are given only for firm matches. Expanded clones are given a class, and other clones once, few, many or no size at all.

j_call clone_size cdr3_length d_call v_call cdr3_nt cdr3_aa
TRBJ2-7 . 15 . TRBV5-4 TGTGCCAGCAGCATCGACAGGCGGGTGAGTGGCGAGCAGTACTTC CASSIDRRVSGEQYF
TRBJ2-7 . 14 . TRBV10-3 TGTGCCATCAGGGGCGGCCACCTCTCCTACGAGCAGTACTTC CAIRGGHLSYEQYF
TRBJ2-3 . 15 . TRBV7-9 TGTGCCAGCAGCCAGGGGAACCCCAACACAGATACGCAGTATTTT CASSQGNPNTDTQYF
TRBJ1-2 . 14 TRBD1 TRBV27 TGTGCCAGCAGGACACCGGGACAGAACTATGGCTACACCTTC CASRTPGQNYGYTF
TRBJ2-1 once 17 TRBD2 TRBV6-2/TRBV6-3 TGTGCCAGCAGTACGACTAGCGGGCTACAACGAAACAATGAGCAGTTCTTC CASSTTSGLQRNNEQFF
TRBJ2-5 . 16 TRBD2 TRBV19 TGTGCCAGTAGTACGTCCCGGGGACTAGCGCAAGAGACCCAGTACTTC CASSTSRGLAQETQYF
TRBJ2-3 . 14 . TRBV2 TGTGCCAGCAGGGCACGGGCGGGAACAGATACGCAGTATTTT CASRARAGTDTQYF
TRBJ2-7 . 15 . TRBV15 TGTGCCACCAGCAGAGACAGGGGCTCGGCCTACGAGCAGTACTTC CATSRDRGSAYEQYF
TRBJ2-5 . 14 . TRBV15 TGTGCCACCAGCGCAGACTACTCTCGAGAGACCCAGTACTTC CATSADYSRETQYF
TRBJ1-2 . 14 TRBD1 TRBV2 TGTGCCAGCAGCTACAGGGGTTCTCGCAGTGGCTACACCTTC CASSYRGSRSGYTF
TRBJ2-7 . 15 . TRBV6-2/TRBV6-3 TGTGCCAGCAGTTACTCGTTCCAGGGGCCCTACGAGCAGTACTTC CASSYSFQGPYEQYF
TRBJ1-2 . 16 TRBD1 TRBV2 TGTGCCAGCACGGTCGGAGGGCCGGGACAGTACTATGGCTACACCTTC CASTVGGPGQYYGYTF
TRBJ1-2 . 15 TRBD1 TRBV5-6 TGTGCCAGCAGCCTGCTCGCCGGGACAGGGACCGGCTACACCTTC CASSLLAGTGTGYTF
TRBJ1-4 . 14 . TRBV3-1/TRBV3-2 TGTGCCAGCAGCCTTGCCCAGCCTAATGAAAAACTGTTTTTT CASSLAQPNEKLFF
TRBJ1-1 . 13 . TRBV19 TGTGCCAGTAGACACCAGTCGAACACTGAAGCTTTCTTT CASRHQSNTEAFF
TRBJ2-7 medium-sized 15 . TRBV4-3 TGCGCCAGCAGCCAATTTGAAGCGGGCTCCTACGAGCAGTACTTC CASSQFEAGSYEQYF
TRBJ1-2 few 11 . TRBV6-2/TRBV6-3 TGTGCCAGCAGTCGCGGGGAAGGCTACACCTTC CASSRGEGYTF
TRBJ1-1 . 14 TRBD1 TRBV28 TGTGCCAGCAGCCCGACAGGGAAGAACACTGAAGCTTTCTTT CASSPTGKNTEAFF
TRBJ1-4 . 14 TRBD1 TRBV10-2 TGCGCCAGCCGGACAGGGGCCGAACTGGAAAAACTGTTTTTT CASRTGAELEKLFF
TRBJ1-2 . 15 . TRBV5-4 TGTGCCAGCAGCTTGGAGGGGTATCGGTCCTATGGCTACACCTTC CASSLEGYRSYGYTF
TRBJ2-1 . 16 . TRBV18 TGTGCCAGCTCACCTCTCGAACTGGATGGGTACAATGAGCAGTTCTTC CASSPLELDGYNEQFF
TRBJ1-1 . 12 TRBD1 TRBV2 TGTGCCAGCAGCCTGACAGGGGGCGAAGCTTTCTTT CASSLTGGEAFF
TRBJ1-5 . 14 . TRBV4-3 TGCGCCAGCAGCCAGGATTCTCTAAATCAGCCCCAGCATTTT CASSQDSLNQPQHF
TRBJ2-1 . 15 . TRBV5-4 TGTGCCAGCAGCTTGGGGGGATGGGGAAGTGATGAGCAGTTCTTC CASSLGGWGSDEQFF
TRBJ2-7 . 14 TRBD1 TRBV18 TGTGCCAGCTCACCACAGACAGGGGTGTACGAGCAGTACTTC CASSPQTGVYEQYF
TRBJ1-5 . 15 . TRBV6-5 TGTGCCAGCAGTTACTCGAGAGGTTTAAGTCAGCCCCAGCATTTT CASSYSRGLSQPQHF
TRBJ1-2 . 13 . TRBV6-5 TGTGCCAGCAGCCTCGAGAATGGCTATGGCTACACCTTC CASSLENGYGYTF
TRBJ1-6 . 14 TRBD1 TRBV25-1 TGTGCCAGCAGAGGGACAGGGGGTAATTCACCCCTCCACTTT CASRGTGGNSPLHF
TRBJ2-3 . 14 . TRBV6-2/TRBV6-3 TGTGCCAGCAGTTATTCGAGGGAAGTAGATACGCAGTATTTT CASSYSREVDTQYF
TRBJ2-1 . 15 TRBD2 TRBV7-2 TGTGCCAGCAGCTTAGATCGCGGGGGGCCCAATGAGCAGTTCTTC CASSLDRGGPNEQFF
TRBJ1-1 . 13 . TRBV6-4 TGTGCCAGCAGTGAGGACTGGTTGTCTGAAGCTTTCTTT CASSEDWLSEAFF
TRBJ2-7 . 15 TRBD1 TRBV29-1 TGCAGCGTTGAACCGGGACAGGGGGGCGCGAACGAGCAGTACTTC CSVEPGQGGANEQYF
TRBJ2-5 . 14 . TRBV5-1 TGCGCCAGCAGCTTGGACTTAGCGCCAGAGACCCAGTACTTC CASSLDLAPETQYF
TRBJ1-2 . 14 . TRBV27 TGTGCCAGCAGTTTACAGGGGTCTAACTATGGCTACACCTTC CASSLQGSNYGYTF
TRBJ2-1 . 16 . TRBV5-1 TGCGCCAGCAGCTTGGCAGGTGGTAGCGTGATCAATGAGCAGTTCTTC CASSLAGGSVINEQFF
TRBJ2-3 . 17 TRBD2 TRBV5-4 TGTGCCAGCAGCTTGGAGTTAGCGGGAGGCTCGGCGGATACGCAGTATTTT CASSLELAGGSADTQYF
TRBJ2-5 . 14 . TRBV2 TGTGCGACCCAAAGGGCTAGCTCAGAAGAGACCCAGTACTTC CATQRASSEETQYF
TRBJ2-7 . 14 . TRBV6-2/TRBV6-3 TGTGCCAGCAGTGATGGGGGGTCCCCCTACGAGCAGTACTTC CASSDGGSPYEQYF
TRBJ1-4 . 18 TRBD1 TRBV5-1 TGCGCCAGCAGCTTGGTTCAGGGGGGCCAGTTTCGGGGTGAAAAACTGTTTTTT CASSLVQGGQFRGEKLFF
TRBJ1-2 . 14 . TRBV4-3 TGCGCCAGCAGCCAAGATGGAATAAACTATGGCTACACCTTC CASSQDGINYGYTF
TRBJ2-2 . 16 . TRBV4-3 TGCGCCAGCAGCCAGAATCAGGGGTCGGGCACCGGGGAGCTGTTTTTT CASSQNQGSGTGELFF
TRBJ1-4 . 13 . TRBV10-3 TGTGCCAGCCGGGACGGACCTAATGAAAAACTGTTTTTT CASRDGPNEKLFF
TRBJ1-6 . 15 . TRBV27 TGTGCCAGCAGGGACCCGGGGACATCCCATTCACCCCTCCACTTT CASRDPGTSHSPLHF
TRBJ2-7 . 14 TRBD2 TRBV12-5 TGTGCTAGTGGTTGGCCGGGACTACCCTACGAGCAGTACTTC CASGWPGLPYEQYF
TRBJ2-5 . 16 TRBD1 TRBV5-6 TGTGCCAGCAGCTTGGGAGACAGGGGGACCGAAGAGACCCAGTACTTC CASSLGDRGTEETQYF
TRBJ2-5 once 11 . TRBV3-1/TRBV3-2 TGTGCCAGCAGCCAATCAGAGACCCAGTACTTC CASSQSETQYF
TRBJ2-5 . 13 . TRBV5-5 TGTGCCAGCAGCTTGGCCTTGATAGAGACCCAGTACTTC CASSLALIETQYF
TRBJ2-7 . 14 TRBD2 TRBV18 TGTGCCAGCTCACCGGGGGGGGTCCCCTACGAGCAGTACTTC CASSPGGVPYEQYF
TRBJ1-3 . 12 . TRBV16 TGTGCCAGCAGCCAAGGAACGGACACCATATATTTT CASSQGTDTIYF
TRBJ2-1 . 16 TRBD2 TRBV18 TGTGCCAGCTCACCAAACGGACTAGCGGTCTACAATGAGCAGTTCTTC CASSPNGLAVYNEQFF